The clone carrying this T cell receptor beta chain was seen more than once but under ten times. The germline CDR1 and CDR2 sequences are ENHRY and SYGVKD. V was trimmed by 3 bases and J by 1 base, leaving 2 bases between them. The CDR3 extends over 12 amino acids. This record comes from a study of human T cells and chemical hapten exposure. Looking at the study overall: An area of 2 cm by 2 to 2.5 cm on upper inner arm skin received 2% DPC for sensitization. The study patch tested 0.01% DPC on the upper back and read results at 6 days. Cases of alopecia areata, totalis or universalis occurred in a predominantly female patient group.

One entry per CDR3 protein, called by TCRdb with MiXCR from the RACE reads. The table records tens of thousands of distinct CDR3 sequences, 12% of them present only once. Stated time point: patch test 1, 2 weeks after DPC sensitization. Regarding treatment: therapeutic diphenylcyclopropenone sensitization with weekly scalp DPC. Total RNA came from unfractionated whole blood. This chain links TRBV10-3 with TRBJ2-3; D ambiguous. The TCR originated in a woman aged 55-69 years with alopecia areata. Some clones in this sample may be carry-over from other donors' samples. The specimen comprised whole blood, sampled in connection with sensitization to the hapten diphenylcyclopropenone (DPC). The CDR3 sequence is CAISDRTDTQYF. The CDR3 DNA sequence: TGTGCCATCAGTGACCGCACAGATACGCAGTATTTT.